The next 12 T cell receptor beta chains were all read from a single sample in a study of T cells after yellow fever vaccination. TCRdb re-analysed the 5' RACE reads in MiXCR, keeping a single row per CDR3 protein. Here the sample spans some 150,000 distinct CDR3 sequences, roughly 6.7% being singletons. The sample consisted of CD4+ T cells sorted from PBMCs, taken 10 days after the yellow fever booster vaccination. Source of these receptors: a man aged 25-40 years who received the YFV17D yellow fever vaccine.

This clonotype was observed many times. This chain joins TRBV4-3 and TRBJ2-2; 7 nucleotides agree with TRBD1. The junction had 4 bases not matched to a gene; V was cut back by 5 bases and J by 4 bases. CDR3 length equals 14 residues. Germline V gives CDR1 LGHNA, CDR2 YSLEER. CDR3 bases: TGCGCCAGCAGCACTACAGGGGCCACCGGGGAGCTGTTTTTT. Its translation: CASSTTGATGELFF.

In this sample, this clonotype turned up many times. The rearrangement joins TRBV20-1 to TRBJ1-4; possible D gene TRBD1, 5 bases. Between the trimmed V and J ends, which lost 6 bases and 5 bases, there was a span of 10 bases. The germline gives CDR1 DFQATT, CDR2 SNEGSKA (reference sequence). This CDR3 has 12 residues. CDR3 region: CSARDPNEKLFF. DNA for the CDR3: TGCAGTGCCAGGGACCCCAATGAAAAACTGTTTTTT.

This clonotype was picked up many times. The CDR3 nucleotides are TGCAGTGCTAGAGACCTACAGGGGGCGGAAGAGCAGTTCTTC. Protein product: CSARDLQGAEEQFF. The chain joins TRBV20-1 to TRBJ2-1, with 9 bases matching TRBD1. The trim removed 0 bases at V and 10 bases at J, leaving 7 bases unmatched. Germline assignment: CDR1 DFQATT and CDR2 SNEGSKA (reference sequence). This CDR3 comprises 14 residues.

This clonotype showed up many times. The chain uses TRBV5-5 and TRBJ2-1; TRBD1 agrees at 10 bases. The CDR3 runs 14 residues. V trimming: 7 bases; J trimming: 5 bases; junction bases outside the gene matches: 6. The germline gives CDR1 SGHKS, CDR2 YYEKEE (reference sequence). The CDR3 loop reads CASHRQGAHNEQFF. CDR3 coding DNA: TGTGCCAGCCATAGACAGGGGGCCCACAATGAGCAGTTCTTC.

Notes on this clonotype: A read error is possible here, since a much larger clone lies one base away. The V gene is TRBV7-3, the J gene TRBJ2-3, with 13 bases matching TRBD2. Trimming cost V 5 bases and J 3 bases; bases outside gene matches: 2. The CDR3 sequence is 15 residues long. From germline, CDR1 is SGHTA and CDR2 FQGTGA. The CDR3 coding sequence is TGTGCCAGCAGCACTAGCGGGAGGGCGACAGATACGCAGTATTTT. Amino acid sequence: CASSTSGRATDTQYF. The full variable domain, with the rest looked up from reference TRBV7-3 and TRBJ2-3, is GAGVSQTPSNKVTEKGKYVELRCDPISGHTALYWYRQSLGQGPEFLIYFQGTGAADDSGLPNDRFFAVRPEGSVSTLKIQRTERGDSAVYLCASSTSGRATDTQYFGPGTRLTVL.

The chain employs TRBV9 and TRBJ2-5, with TRBD1 identical over 7 bases. The length of the CDR3 is 15 residues. The junction had 14 bases not matched to a gene; V was cut back by 7 bases and J by 5 bases. Germline CDR1 SGDLS, CDR2 YYNGEE. The CDR3 is CASQRTGEASETQYF. The CDR3 nucleotides are TGTGCCAGCCAGAGGACAGGAGAAGCGTCGGAGACCCAGTACTTC. The full variable domain, rest sourced from reference TRBV9 and TRBJ2-5, is DSGVTQTPKHLITATGQRVTLRCSPRSGDLSVYWYQQSLDQGLQFLIQYYNGEERAKGNILERFSAQQFPDLHSELNLSSLELGDSALYFCASQRTGEASETQYFGPGTRLLVL.

This clonotype has a count of ten or more. The chain uses TRBV7-8 and TRBJ2-1; 13 nucleotides line up with TRBD2. V was pared by 5 bases and J by 10 bases, with 8 bases of the junction left unmatched. Germline V gene sequence: CDR1 SGHVS, CDR2 FQNEAQ. The CDR3 is 15 residues long. CDR3 residues: CASSGGTSGKGEQFF. The CDR3 DNA is TGTGCCAGCAGCGGAGGGACTAGCGGGAAGGGGGAGCAGTTCTTC.

This clonotype was counted a single time. The rearrangement uses TRBV20-1 and TRBJ2-3; either TRBD1 or TRBD2 may fit D (5 bases each). V lost 6 bases, J lost 6 bases, and 16 bases lay in between. The CDR3 runs 13 residues. CDR1 is DFQATT and CDR2 is SNEGSKA in the germline V gene (reference sequence). DNA of the CDR3: TGCAGTGCCAACACTGGGGGTTGGGATACGCAGTATTTT. Amino acid sequence: CSANTGGWDTQYF.

In its sample, this clonotype was seen many times. The rearrangement joins TRBV7-9 to TRBJ2-3; no clear D gene. The CDR3 consists of 13 residues. Trimming shortened V by 2 bases and J by 0 bases, and 3 bases separated the two germline ends. Germline V gene data show CDR1 as SEHNR and CDR2 as FQNEAQ (reference sequence). CDR3 residues: CASSLYSTDTQYF. CDR3 bases: TGTGCCAGCAGCTTATACAGCACAGATACGCAGTATTTT.

This clonotype was seen at least ten times. The chain links TRBV12-3 or TRBV12-4 to TRBJ2-1; 9 bases are a match to TRBD1. The V and J ends lost 5 bases and 15 bases, in that order; junction bases with no gene match: 11. The CDR3 loop spans 13 amino acids. CDR3 residues: CASSPARGQGPFF. The CDR3 DNA reads as TGTGCCAGCAGTCCTGCGAGGGGACAGGGACCGTTCTTC.

This clonotype was seen at least ten times. V is TRBV6-5 and J is TRBJ2-1; TRBD2 matches at 8 bases. V lost 6 bases and J lost 8; bases outside the gene matches: 9. CDR1 and CDR2 from the germline V gene are MNHEY and SVGAGI. The CDR3 contains 14 residues. DNA of the CDR3: TGTGCCAGCAGACTCGGGAGGGCCACCTATGAGCAGTTCTTC. Its protein is CASRLGRATYEQFF.

Many counts were recorded for this clonotype. This chain links TRBV9 with TRBJ2-5, with D possibly TRBD2 on 6 matching bases. With 0 bases removed from V and 5 bases from J, the gap between germline ends came to 14 bases. Germline V gene lookup returns CDR1 SGDLS and CDR2 YYNGEE. CDR3 length equals 15 residues. The CDR3 coding sequence is TGTGCCAGCAGCGTAGATGGAGGGTCCCGGGAGACCCAGTACTTC. Residues: CASSVDGGSRETQYF.